This T cell receptor beta chain emerged from a study of blood T cells in healthy people across ages. Points from the study as a whole: Significant beta diversity loss was already apparent by age approximately 38, declining roughly linearly.

Staff drew roughly 10 milliliters of peripheral blood from each donor. The sample holds a few counts of this clonotype. Its antigen remains unknown. Germline V gene data show CDR1 as SGHTA and CDR2 as FQGNSA. The CDR3 is made up of 16 amino acids. V lost 3 bases, J lost 6 bases, and 18 bases lay in between. The second PCR ran about 6 to 11 cycles with a sample-barcoded 5' primer and J-beta primers. Paired-end reads containing CDR3 totaled no fewer than 2.5 million for each sample. MiXCR, applied by TCRdb to the 5' RACE reads, yields one record per CDR3 protein. This sample has roughly 1,700,000 distinct CDR3 sequences, with approximately 30% found just once.

The TCR sequence derives from a woman aged 25-40 years in good health. J is TRBJ2-1 and V is TRBV7-2; D remains ambiguous. The sequenced sample consisted of blood. The CDR3 coding sequence is TGTGCCAGCAGCTTGGGAATGGTTTCGACCGCCAATGAGCAGTTCTTC. Its protein product is CASSLGMVSTANEQFF.